These T cell receptor beta chains were read from a single sample in a study of cytomegalovirus exposure and HLA in healthy donors. Sequencing was performed with immunoSEQ multiplex PCR; in TCRdb, only in-frame clones are kept and a portion is missing. The repertoire holds some 64,000 clones, with 89% as singletons. Source material: PBMCs. The source is a man aged 30 to 45 in good health and CMV-seropositive. Each CDR3 is given with its conserved first and last residue. A D gene is named only where the DNA matches it firmly. The size entry is marked missing in some rows and otherwise reads once, few, many or a size class.

clone size: NA
V gene: TRBV25-1
D gene: TRBD1
J gene: TRBJ2-2
CDR3 DNA: TGTGCCAGCAGTGGCCCAACGGACAGGGGAAACACCGGGGAGCTGTTTTTT
CDR3 protein: CASSGPTDRGNTGELFF

clone size: NA
V gene: TRBV29-1
D gene: TRBD1
J gene: TRBJ2-7
CDR3 DNA: TGCAGCGTTGAATTAATGGACAGGGGTTCCGAGGAGCAGTACTTC
CDR3 protein: CSVELMDRGSEEQYF

clone size: once
V gene: TRBV9
D gene: TRBD2
J gene: TRBJ2-5
CDR3 DNA: TGTGCCAGCAGCGTAGAGGAGCGGGGGTTCCAAGAGACCCAGTACTTC
CDR3 protein: CASSVEERGFQETQYF

clone size: NA
V gene: TRBV7-9
D gene: NA
J gene: TRBJ2-1
CDR3 DNA: TGTGCCAGCAGCTTCGGCGGGACTCCCAGCTCCTACAATGAGCAGTTCTTC
CDR3 protein: CASSFGGTPSSYNEQFF

clone size: few
V gene: TRBV7-8
D gene: NA
J gene: TRBJ2-2
CDR3 DNA: TGTGCCAGCAGCTTAGGCAGGGACGGGGAGCTGTTTTTT
CDR3 protein: CASSLGRDGELFF

clone size: NA
V gene: TRBV7-8
D gene: NA
J gene: TRBJ2-2
CDR3 DNA: TGTGCCAGCAGCCAGAGAGAGGGAGTCGGCACCGGGGAGCTGTTTTTT
CDR3 protein: CASSQREGVGTGELFF

clone size: NA
V gene: TRBV11-3
D gene: NA
J gene: TRBJ1-2
CDR3 DNA: TGTGCCAGCAGCTCAGGGGTGGGCTACACCTTC
CDR3 protein: CASSSGVGYTF

clone size: few
V gene: TRBV29-1
D gene: NA
J gene: TRBJ1-2
CDR3 DNA: TGCAGCGTTACGAGGTCAGGGGCGGAGGGCTACACCTTC
CDR3 protein: CSVTRSGAEGYTF

clone size: NA
V gene: TRBV7-9
D gene: NA
J gene: TRBJ2-2
CDR3 DNA: TGTGCCAGCAGCTTAGGGGCTTACACCGGGGAGCTGTTTTTT
CDR3 protein: CASSLGAYTGELFF

clone size: NA
V gene: TRBV7-9
D gene: NA
J gene: TRBJ1-5
CDR3 DNA: TGTGCCAGCAGCTTACAGGGGAATCAGCCCCAGCATTTT
CDR3 protein: CASSLQGNQPQHF

clone size: NA
V gene: TRBV18
D gene: TRBD2
J gene: TRBJ2-7
CDR3 DNA: TGTGCCAGCTCACCTAGCGGGGGGGGAACCCTCTACGAGCAGTACTTC
CDR3 protein: CASSPSGGGTLYEQYF

clone size: NA
V gene: TRBV7-9
D gene: NA
J gene: TRBJ1-1
CDR3 DNA: TGTGCCAGCAGCTTAGCGGGCTCACACACTGAAGCTTTCTTT
CDR3 protein: CASSLAGSHTEAFF

clone size: NA
V gene: TRBV6-5
D gene: TRBD1
J gene: TRBJ1-4
CDR3 DNA: TGTGCCAGCAGCCAGGACAGGGAAAAACTGTTTTTT
CDR3 protein: CASSQDREKLFF

clone size: NA
V gene: TRBV18
D gene: NA
J gene: TRBJ2-7
CDR3 DNA: TGTGCCAGCTCACCAACCAGGGAGGTCGGCGAGCAGTACTTC
CDR3 protein: CASSPTREVGEQYF

clone size: NA
V gene: TRBV10-3
D gene: NA
J gene: TRBJ2-1
CDR3 DNA: TGTGCCATCAGCGCCTCTATGGCAGGGTCGAACAATGAGCAGTTCTTC
CDR3 protein: CAISASMAGSNNEQFF

clone size: NA
V gene: TRBV21-1
D gene: NA
J gene: TRBJ2-7
CDR3 DNA: TGTGCCAGCAGCAAATGGGAGACTAGCGGGAGCCACGAGCAGTACTTC
CDR3 protein: CASSKWETSGSHEQYF

clone size: NA
V gene: TRBV5-6
D gene: NA
J gene: TRBJ1-4
CDR3 DNA: TGTGCCAGCAGCTTATCTCCTGGGAGTGAAAAACTGTTTTTT
CDR3 protein: CASSLSPGSEKLFF

clone size: NA
V gene: TRBV6-1
D gene: TRBD2
J gene: TRBJ2-7
CDR3 DNA: TGTGCCAGCAGTGATCCGGCTAGCGGGAGAATGGGGGACGAGCAGTACTTC
CDR3 protein: CASSDPASGRMGDEQYF

clone size: NA
V gene: TRBV6-1
D gene: NA
J gene: TRBJ1-1
CDR3 DNA: TGTGCCAGCCGCTTGTCCCTACCACTTAACACTGAAGCTTTCTTT
CDR3 protein: CASRLSLPLNTEAFF

clone size: NA
V gene: TRBV7-2
D gene: NA
J gene: TRBJ2-6
CDR3 DNA: TGTGCCAGCAGCTTACACTCTAGTCCGGCTGGGGCCAACGTCCTGACTTTC
CDR3 protein: CASSLHSSPAGANVLTF

clone size: NA
V gene: TRBV5-1
D gene: TRBD1
J gene: TRBJ2-7
CDR3 DNA: TGCGCCAGCAGCTTGGCCGGGACAGGGAACGAGCAGTACTTC
CDR3 protein: CASSLAGTGNEQYF

clone size: once
V gene: TRBV27
D gene: NA
J gene: TRBJ1-2
CDR3 DNA: TGTGCCAGCAGTCCCTCGGGGGGAGCTCACGGCTACACCTTC
CDR3 protein: CASSPSGGAHGYTF

clone size: NA
V gene: TRBV11-3
D gene: NA
J gene: TRBJ2-7
CDR3 DNA: TGTGCCAGCAGCTTAGCGGGAAGCTCCTACGAGCAGTACTTC
CDR3 protein: CASSLAGSSYEQYF

clone size: NA
V gene: TRBV28
D gene: NA
J gene: TRBJ1-4
CDR3 DNA: TGTGCCAGCAGTTTAGCGGTGAGCACAAATGAAAAACTGTTTTTT
CDR3 protein: CASSLAVSTNEKLFF

clone size: NA
V gene: TRBV11-1
D gene: NA
J gene: TRBJ1-1
CDR3 DNA: TGTGCCAGCAGCTTAGAACTCATGAACACTGAAGCTTTCTTT
CDR3 protein: CASSLELMNTEAFF

clone size: NA
V gene: TRBV4-2
D gene: NA
J gene: TRBJ1-5
CDR3 DNA: TGTGCCAGCAGCCAAGATAAAGGCGGCTGGGATCAGCCCCAGCATTTT
CDR3 protein: CASSQDKGGWDQPQHF

clone size: NA
V gene: TRBV29-1
D gene: NA
J gene: TRBJ2-4
CDR3 DNA: TGCAGCGTCGTAGACTCTTCCAAAAACATTCAGTACTTC
CDR3 protein: CSVVDSSKNIQYF

clone size: NA
V gene: TRBV19
D gene: TRBD1
J gene: TRBJ1-1
CDR3 DNA: TGTGCCAGTAGTATAGTAGGAGGGGGCGGCACTGAAGCTTTCTTT
CDR3 protein: CASSIVGGGGTEAFF

clone size: NA
V gene: TRBV6-5
D gene: NA
J gene: TRBJ1-2
CDR3 DNA: TGTGCCAGCAGTTTATTTGGGGGGAGGACTGACTATGGCTACACCTTC
CDR3 protein: CASSLFGGRTDYGYTF

clone size: few
V gene: TRBV5-1
D gene: TRBD2
J gene: TRBJ2-3
CDR3 DNA: TGCGCCAGCAGCTCTTTACTAGCGGGAGCGTCAGATACGCAGTATTTT
CDR3 protein: CASSSLLAGASDTQYF

clone size: NA
V gene: TRBV19
D gene: NA
J gene: TRBJ2-3
CDR3 DNA: TGTGCCAGTAGTCCCTTGACCGGAGGTACGCAGTATTTT
CDR3 protein: CASSPLTGGTQYF

clone size: few
V gene: TRBV7-2
D gene: NA
J gene: TRBJ2-5
CDR3 DNA: TGTGCCAGCAGCCCAGGGACTTTAAGCAAGACCCAGTACTTC
CDR3 protein: CASSPGTLSKTQYF

clone size: NA
V gene: TRBV7-2
D gene: NA
J gene: TRBJ2-1
CDR3 DNA: TGTGCCAGCAGCTTAGGACGGAGAAGCTCCTACAATGAGCAGTTCTTC
CDR3 protein: CASSLGRRSSYNEQFF

clone size: NA
V gene: TRBV29-1
D gene: NA
J gene: TRBJ2-1
CDR3 DNA: TGCAGCGTTGGAGGCGGTCAGGGAGGAGGAGCAGTGGTCTCCTACAATGAGCAGTTCTTC
CDR3 protein: CSVGGGQGGGAVVSYNEQFF

clone size: NA
V gene: TRBV4-1
D gene: TRBD1
J gene: TRBJ2-7
CDR3 DNA: TGCGCCAGCAGCCCTCCGGGACAGGCCTCCTACGAGCAGTACTTC
CDR3 protein: CASSPPGQASYEQYF

clone size: NA
V gene: TRBV6-5
D gene: NA
J gene: TRBJ2-7
CDR3 DNA: TGTGCCAGCAGCCCCCGGCAGGGGTGGTCCTACGAGCAGTACTTC
CDR3 protein: CASSPRQGWSYEQYF

clone size: NA
V gene: TRBV4-1
D gene: TRBD1
J gene: TRBJ2-3
CDR3 DNA: TGCGCCAGCAGTCCTAAGCGCGACAGGGGCCCAGATACGCAGTATTTT
CDR3 protein: CASSPKRDRGPDTQYF

clone size: NA
V gene: TRBV5-1
D gene: NA
J gene: TRBJ2-5
CDR3 DNA: TGCGCCAGCAGCGGGGGACACGAGACCCAGTACTTC
CDR3 protein: CASSGGHETQYF

clone size: NA
V gene: TRBV27
D gene: NA
J gene: TRBJ1-5
CDR3 DNA: TGTGCCAGCAGTTCTGTTAATCAGCCCCAGCATTTT
CDR3 protein: CASSSVNQPQHF

clone size: NA
V gene: TRBV6-4
D gene: NA
J gene: TRBJ2-6
CDR3 DNA: TGTGCCAGCAGCGAATCAGGGACTGGGGCCAACGTCCTGACTTTC
CDR3 protein: CASSESGTGANVLTF

clone size: NA
V gene: TRBV5-1
D gene: NA
J gene: TRBJ2-5
CDR3 DNA: TGCGCCAGCAGCTTTGACTCTGGAGAGACCCAGTACTTC
CDR3 protein: CASSFDSGETQYF

clone size: few
V gene: TRBV4-2
D gene: NA
J gene: TRBJ2-7
CDR3 DNA: TGTGCCAGCAGCCAAGATTATGGCAATGAAGGTCCAGGTTACGAGCAGTACTTC
CDR3 protein: CASSQDYGNEGPGYEQYF

clone size: few
V gene: TRBV7-9
D gene: NA
J gene: TRBJ2-7
CDR3 DNA: TGTGCCAGCAGCCTCCCAGCCGGGAGCCCCAGCTCCTACGAGCAGTACTTC
CDR3 protein: CASSLPAGSPSSYEQYF

clone size: NA
V gene: TRBV11-2
D gene: NA
J gene: TRBJ1-5
CDR3 DNA: TGTGCCAGCAGCTTAGATGCGAGGGATCAGCCCCAGCATTTT
CDR3 protein: CASSLDARDQPQHF

clone size: NA
V gene: TRBV5-4
D gene: NA
J gene: TRBJ2-7
CDR3 DNA: TGTGCCAGCAGCTTTCTAAACGGGGGAACCTACGAGCAGTACTTC
CDR3 protein: CASSFLNGGTYEQYF

clone size: NA
V gene: TRBV4-1
D gene: TRBD1
J gene: TRBJ2-1
CDR3 DNA: TGCGCCAGCAGCCAAGGTGGACAGGGCTACGGTGAGCAGTTCTTC
CDR3 protein: CASSQGGQGYGEQFF

clone size: once
V gene: TRBV4-1
D gene: NA
J gene: TRBJ2-1
CDR3 DNA: TGCGCCAGCAGCCAAGACAGGGGACGGGTGCAGTTCTTC
CDR3 protein: CASSQDRGRVQFF

clone size: NA
V gene: TRBV10-1
D gene: TRBD1
J gene: TRBJ2-7
CDR3 DNA: TGCGCCAGCAGTGCCGGGGGGACAGGGGACTACGAGCAGTACTTC
CDR3 protein: CASSAGGTGDYEQYF

clone size: NA
V gene: TRBV2
D gene: NA
J gene: TRBJ1-4
CDR3 DNA: TGTGCCAGCATGATGGGGGGGGCGGAAAAACTGTTTTTT
CDR3 protein: CASMMGGAEKLFF

clone size: NA
V gene: TRBV19
D gene: NA
J gene: TRBJ2-1
CDR3 DNA: TGTGCCAGTAGTATGTTTCAGAACAATGAGCAGTTCTTC
CDR3 protein: CASSMFQNNEQFF

clone size: NA
V gene: TRBV7-6
D gene: TRBD1
J gene: TRBJ1-1
CDR3 DNA: TGTGCCAGCAGCTTAGCCGACAGGGACACTGAAGCTTTCTTT
CDR3 protein: CASSLADRDTEAFF

clone size: NA
V gene: TRBV5-1
D gene: TRBD1
J gene: TRBJ2-5
CDR3 DNA: TGCGCCAGCAGCCGTCAACCGGGACAGGGACCTGAAGAGACCCAGTACTTC
CDR3 protein: CASSRQPGQGPEETQYF

clone size: NA
V gene: TRBV13
D gene: TRBD1
J gene: TRBJ1-2
CDR3 DNA: TGTGCCAGCAGCTTAGGCCTAGGGACAGGGTACGGCTACACCTTC
CDR3 protein: CASSLGLGTGYGYTF

clone size: NA
V gene: TRBV28
D gene: NA
J gene: TRBJ2-4
CDR3 DNA: TGTGCCAGCTCCACCAGCGTTCTAGCCAAAAACATTCAGTACTTC
CDR3 protein: CASSTSVLAKNIQYF

clone size: NA
V gene: TRBV6-1
D gene: NA
J gene: TRBJ1-5
CDR3 DNA: TGTGCCAGCAGTGAATCGGGAATCAATCAGCCCCAGCATTTT
CDR3 protein: CASSESGINQPQHF

clone size: NA
V gene: TRBV4-2
D gene: TRBD2
J gene: TRBJ2-1
CDR3 DNA: TGTGCCAGCAGCCACGTACCAGGGAGACTAGCGGGAACCAATGAGCAGTTCTTC
CDR3 protein: CASSHVPGRLAGTNEQFF

clone size: few
V gene: TRBV6-6
D gene: TRBD1
J gene: TRBJ2-7
CDR3 DNA: TGTGCCAGCAGTCCGGGACAGGGTTCCTACGAGCAGTACTTC
CDR3 protein: CASSPGQGSYEQYF